What follows are 26 T cell receptor beta chains derived from one specimen sequenced in a study of blood T cell repertoires in COVID-19 (dated by TCRdb to about 2020). Library preparation used the immunoSEQ multiplex PCR assay. Here the immuneACCESS table is served through TCRdb, limited to in-frame sequences with V and J called. Missing clones are a known gap in these copies; in checked studies unresolved V genes cover under half, and the rest lacks a known reason. In this sample the table shows under 250,000 clones, 86% of which occur a single time. 6.2% of the sample lies in the top ten. Sequences were obtained from peripheral blood. Receptors originate from a man aged 55 to 70 with acute or convalescent COVID-19.

This rearrangement joins TRBV4-1 to TRBJ1-1; D perhaps matches TRBD1 (5 bases). The V end lost 0 bases, the J end lost 7 bases, and 6 bases lay between the germline ends. Germline V gene sequence: CDR1 MGHRA, CDR2 YSYEKL. This CDR3 contains 12 residues. The CDR3 protein is CASSQDGHEAFF. DNA of the CDR3: TGCGCCAGCAGCCAAGATGGACATGAAGCTTTCTTT.

The CDR3 DNA reads TGTGCCAGCAGCGCGAACAGGGGGCGCACCGGGGAGCTGTTTTTT. Its translation: CASSANRGRTGELFF. The chain carries TRBV28 and TRBJ2-2; 9 bases map to TRBD1. The CDR3 is 15 residues long. V lost 6 bases to trimming and J lost 4 bases; unmatched junction nucleotides: 6. The germline V gene has CDR1 MDHEN and CDR2 SYDVKM.

The gene calls are TRBV30 and TRBJ1-1; D is unclear. Germline CDR1 is GTSNPN and CDR2 is SVGIG (reference sequence). The CDR3 length is 12 residues. Trimming cost V 4 bases and J 0 bases, with 6 bases left between them. The CDR3 bases are TGTGCCTGGACATCAGTGAACACTGAAGCTTTCTTT. It yields the protein CAWTSVNTEAFF. Supplemented by reference TRBV30 and TRBJ1-1, the full variable domain reads SQTIHQWPATLVQPVGSPLSLECTVEGTSNPNLYWYRQAAGRGLQLLFYSVGIGQISSEVPQNLSASRPQDRQFILSSKKLLLSDSGFYLCAWTSVNTEAFFGQGTRLTVV.

The chain uses TRBV6-5 and TRBJ1-2; D might be TRBD1 (5 bases). V was clipped by 6 bases and J by 4 bases, with 6 bases between them. CDR3 size: 11 residues. Germline CDR1 reads MNHEY; CDR2 reads SVGAGI. CDR3 coding DNA: TGTGCCAGCAGGGGGCTCTATGGCTACACCTTC. Encoded protein: CASRGLYGYTF.

Concerning this clone: No DNA is shown, since the ends of the CDR3 on it are uncertain; the CDR3 is the one TCRdb lists. The chain recombines TRBV30 with TRBJ2-7; the table's D call of TRBD2 was not tested on the DNA. Germline values: CDR1 GTSNPN, CDR2 SVGIG (reference sequence). The CDR3 is 15 amino acids in total, end residues counted. CDR3 sequence reads: CAWGAGAGGSGVLDF.

V gene TRBV6-6 combines with J gene TRBJ1-3; the D gene is possibly TRBD1 (5 bases). V lost 5 bases to trimming and J lost 1 base, with 15 bases between them. The CDR3 consists of 16 residues. CDR1 MNHNY and CDR2 SVGAGI come from the germline V gene (reference sequence). CDR3 loop: CASSTDRGGSGNTIYF. In DNA, the CDR3 is TGTGCCAGCAGTACCGATCGGGGGGGTTCTGGAAACACCATATATTTT.

This sequence joins TRBV4-3 and TRBJ1-1; D might be TRBD1 (5 bases). The germline V and J ends were trimmed by 6 bases and 0 bases, with 8 bases remaining between them. Looked up from germline, CDR1 is LGHNA and CDR2 is YSLEER. The CDR3 is made up of 13 amino acids. In DNA form, the CDR3 reads TGCGCCAGCAGGAGGGACTTGAACACTGAAGCTTTCTTT. It codes for CASRRDLNTEAFF.

CDR3 coding DNA: TGTGCCAGCAGCTTACAGCGAGTCACCGGGGAGCTGTTTTTT. Amino acid sequence: CASSLQRVTGELFF. This chain joins TRBV11-2 and TRBJ2-2, with D unclear. Germline CDR1 and CDR2: SGHAT and FQNNGV. This CDR3 comprises 14 residues. Trimming took 2 bases from V and 4 from J, leaving 8 bases between them.

The chain joins TRBV6-5 to TRBJ1-2; tentatively, D is TRBD1 (6 bases). CDR1 is MNHEY, CDR2 SVGAGI, per germline. V was shortened by 6 bases and J by 2 bases, with 10 bases between the two germline ends. The CDR3 contains 13 residues. CDR3 nucleotide sequence: TGTGCCAGCAGACGGACAGAGAACTATGGCTACACCTTC. Protein product: CASRRTENYGYTF.

The chain links TRBV7-2 to TRBJ2-3; no firm D call. The CDR3 spans 13 residues. Trimming stripped 2 bases from V and 1 base from J, with 4 bases between. Germline lookup yields CDR1 SGHTA and CDR2 FQGNSA. In DNA, the CDR3 is TGTGCCAGCAGCTTACCTGGCACAGATACGCAGTATTTT. Translating gives CASSLPGTDTQYF.

The rearrangement joins TRBV11-3 to TRBJ2-1; D may be TRBD1 (5 bases). The CDR3 contains 14 residues. Germline CDR1 reads SGHNT; CDR2 reads YENEEA. Trimming pared 5 bases from V and 9 bases from J, leaving 17 bases between. CDR3 sequence: CASSPDTLTGEQFF. In DNA, the CDR3 is TGTGCCAGCAGCCCGGACACACTGACGGGTGAGCAGTTCTTC.

J is TRBJ2-7 and V is TRBV6-5; tentatively, D is TRBD1 (5 bases). The CDR3 runs 14 residues. Per germline, CDR1 MNHEY and CDR2 SVGAGI. Trimming removed 2 bases from V and 2 bases from J, with 10 bases in between. This CDR3 is CASSYPGQAYEQYF. CDR3 nucleotides: TGTGCCAGCAGTTACCCCGGACAAGCCTACGAGCAGTACTTC.

This clone was counted only a few times. V usage is TRBV6-2 or TRBV6-3 and J usage is TRBJ1-1; TRBD1 aligns across 10 bases. J lost 1 base, V lost 2 bases, and 7 bases had no gene match. The CDR3 loop spans 17 amino acids. CDR1 and CDR2 (germline): MNHEY, SVGEGT. The CDR3: CASSYESGQGKNTEAFF. CDR3 nucleotide sequence: TGTGCCAGCAGTTACGAGTCGGGACAGGGGAAGAACACTGAAGCTTTCTTT.

In the case of this clone: This CDR3 is also generated by other DNA sequences in the sample. V gene TRBV7-2 combines with J gene TRBJ1-1; D is ambiguous. CDR3 size: 14 residues. Germline CDR1 reads SGHTA; CDR2 reads FQGNSA. Trimming left V 1 base short and J 1 base short, with 7 bases between. CDR3 sequence reads: CASSLVGGNTEAFF. For the CDR3, the DNA is TGTGCCAGCAGCTTAGTGGGAGGGAACACTGAAGCTTTCTTT.

This chain uses TRBV7-9 with TRBJ2-1, with 7 positions matching TRBD2. CDR3 length: 14 amino acids. J gave up 1 base and V 4 bases, and 1 base lay outside the gene matches. Germline V gene data show CDR1 as SEHNR and CDR2 as FQNEAQ (reference sequence). CDR3 in amino acids: CASSSSGSYNEQFF. CDR3 bases: TGTGCCAGCAGCTCTAGCGGATCCTACAATGAGCAGTTCTTC. Combining the CDR3 with reference TRBV7-9 and TRBJ2-1 gives the whole variable domain DTGVSQNPRHKITKRGQNVTFRCDPISEHNRLYWYRQTLGQGPEFLTYFQNEAQLEKSRLLSDRFSAERPKGSFSTLEIQRTEQGDSAMYLCASSSSGSYNEQFFGPGTRLTVL.

The chain carries TRBV19 and TRBJ1-5, with 9 bases that match TRBD1. The germline gives CDR1 LNHDA, CDR2 SQIVND (reference sequence). This CDR3 has 15 residues. The V and J ends lost 6 bases and 4 bases, in that order; junction bases with no gene match: 7. The CDR3 DNA follows: TGTGCCAGTAGCCGGGACAGGGAACGTAATCAGCCCCAGCATTTT. Protein sequence: CASSRDRERNQPQHF.

The chain employs TRBV19 and TRBJ2-1; 13 bases line up with TRBD2. CDR3 length: 15 residues. The germline gives CDR1 LNHDA, CDR2 SQIVND (reference sequence). V lost 7 bases and J lost 7; bases outside the gene matches: 7. DNA of the CDR3: TGTGCCAGTACCCGGACTAGCGGGAGTCTGAATGAGCAGTTCTTC. Translated, it gives CASTRTSGSLNEQFF.

The rearrangement uses TRBV29-1 and TRBJ2-3; 9 bases align to TRBD2. J gave up 0 bases and V 4 bases, and 2 bases lay outside the gene matches. Germline assignment: CDR1 SQVTM and CDR2 ANQGSEA. The CDR3 is made up of 14 amino acids. DNA of the CDR3: TGCAGCGTTGGCACTAGCGGGAGCACAGATACGCAGTATTTT. Its protein product is CSVGTSGSTDTQYF.

The rearrangement links TRBV7-2 to TRBJ1-5; D unclear. Trimming took off 2 bases at V and 3 bases at J, with 11 bases between the two ends. The CDR3 length is 15 residues. The germline V gene encodes CDR1 SGHTA and CDR2 FQGNSA. CDR3 sequence: CASSLQPGDNQPQHF. In nucleotides, the CDR3 is TGTGCCAGCAGCTTACAGCCAGGCGACAATCAGCCCCAGCATTTT.

The gene calls are TRBV19 and TRBJ2-2; D is possibly TRBD1 (5 bases). With 1 base removed from V and 3 bases from J, the gap between germline ends came to 15 bases. Germline V gene sequence: CDR1 LNHDA, CDR2 SQIVND (reference sequence). This CDR3 region has 17 residues. The CDR3 sequence is CASSIGVAGYDTGELFF. The CDR3 DNA follows: TGTGCCAGTAGTATAGGAGTCGCAGGGTACGACACCGGGGAGCTGTTTTTT.

The chain carries TRBV29-1 and TRBJ2-3; D might be TRBD1 (6 bases). Trimming removed 5 bases at V and 3 bases at J, with 12 bases between. Germline V gives CDR1 SQVTM, CDR2 ANQGSEA. This CDR3 has 13 residues. The CDR3 protein is CSVRDIRTDTQYF. CDR3 in DNA: TGCAGCGTTCGGGACATACGGACAGATACGCAGTATTTT.

Concerning this clone itself: The same CDR3 arises from other DNA sequences in this sample as well. The chain couples TRBV27 to TRBJ1-1, with a weak D call TRBD1 (5 bases). This CDR3 contains 11 residues. Trimming pared 7 bases from V and 5 bases from J, leaving 8 bases between. Per the germline V gene, CDR1 is MNHEY and CDR2 is SMNVEV (reference sequence). CDR3 nucleotide sequence: TGTGCCAGCACCGGGGGGACTGAAGCTTTCTTT. Translated: CASTGGTEAFF.

CDR3 nucleotides: TGTGCCAGCTCAACACAACTAGCGGGAGGTATTGATGAGCAGTTCTTC. Protein product: CASSTQLAGGIDEQFF. This chain links TRBV18 with TRBJ2-1, with 12 bases fitting TRBD2. V lost 5 bases, J lost 8 bases, and 10 bases stayed unmatched. CDR3 length equals 16 residues. Germline V lookup: CDR1 KGHSH, CDR2 LQKENI.

The rearrangement joins TRBV6-5 to TRBJ2-1; D call uncertain. Germline CDR1 is MNHEY and CDR2 is SVGAGI. The CDR3 has 15 residues. The V and J ends lost 6 bases and 8 bases respectively, with 20 bases between them. CDR3 coding DNA: TGTGCCAGCAGGAGAACTCGGCGCCCCCGGGATGAGCAGTTCTTC. This codes for CASRRTRRPRDEQFF.

This rearrangement joins TRBV11-2 to TRBJ1-3; no reliable D call. Germline V gene sequence: CDR1 SGHAT, CDR2 FQNNGV. Trimming removed 5 bases at V and 2 bases at J, with 16 bases between. This CDR3 is 16 amino acids long. The CDR3 reads CASSPHPASTGNTIYF. DNA of the CDR3: TGTGCCAGCAGCCCCCACCCCGCCAGTACTGGAAACACCATATATTTT.

The rearrangement uses TRBV6-5 and TRBJ1-1; D not certain. The CDR3 consists of 13 residues. Germline CDR1 MNHEY, CDR2 SVGAGI. The ends were cut back, 7 bases at V and 2 bases at J, with 11 bases in the middle. For the CDR3, the DNA is TGTGCCAGCAACTCGAGACAAAACACTGAAGCTTTCTTT. Protein product: CASNSRQNTEAFF.